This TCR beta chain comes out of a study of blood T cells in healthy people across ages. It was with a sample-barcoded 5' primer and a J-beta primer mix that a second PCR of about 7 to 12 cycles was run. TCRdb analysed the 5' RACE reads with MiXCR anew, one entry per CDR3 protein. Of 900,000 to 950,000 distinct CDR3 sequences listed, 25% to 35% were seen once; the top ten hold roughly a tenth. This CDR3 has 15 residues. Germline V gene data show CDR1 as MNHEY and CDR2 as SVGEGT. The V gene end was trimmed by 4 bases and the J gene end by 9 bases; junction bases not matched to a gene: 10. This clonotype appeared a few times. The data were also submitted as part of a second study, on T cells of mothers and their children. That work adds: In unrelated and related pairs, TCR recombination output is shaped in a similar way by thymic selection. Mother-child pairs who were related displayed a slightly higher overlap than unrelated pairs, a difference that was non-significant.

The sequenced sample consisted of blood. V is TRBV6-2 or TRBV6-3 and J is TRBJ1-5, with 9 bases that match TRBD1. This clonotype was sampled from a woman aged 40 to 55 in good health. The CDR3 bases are TGTGCCAGCAGTTCGAGGGACAGGGTATTTGTGCCCCAGCATTTT. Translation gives CASSSRDRVFVPQHF.